This is a list of T cell receptor beta chains from one sample in a study of T cell changes during pregnancy in multiple sclerosis. The repertoire was sequenced with immunoSEQ multiplex PCR; TCRdb's copy has only in-frame clones and lacks some. The sample lists some 10,000 clones, about 83% occurring once. The specimen was CD8+ T cells from peripheral blood mononuclear cells, collected in the third trimester of pregnancy. The receptor source for this set is a female donor in good health, enrolled as a control in a pregnancy study. Each CDR3 is given with its conserved first and last residue. The order of the fields is clone size, D gene, V gene, J gene, CDR3 DNA, CDR3 protein. D genes are given only for firm matches. A row's size may be missing; if present it is once, few, many or a size class.

>NA|TRBD1|TRBV14|TRBJ1-2
TGTGCCAGCAGCCCCGGACAGGGGGACACCTTC
CASSPGQGDTF
>NA|NA|TRBV6-4|TRBJ1-1
TGTGCCAGCAGTGCCCACGGGAGAGGGCAGAACACTGAAGCTTTCTTT
CASSAHGRGQNTEAFF
>NA|NA|TRBV7-2|TRBJ2-7
TGTGCCAGCAGCTTGGGACCCGGGACATTCTCCTACGAGCAGTACTTC
CASSLGPGTFSYEQYF
>NA|NA|TRBV27|TRBJ1-4
TGTGCCAGCAGTTTGGGCGGGGGGAAACTGTTTTTT
CASSLGGGKLFF
>NA|TRBD2|TRBV6-4|TRBJ2-2
TGTGCCAGCAGTGCGGGGGGAGACACCGGGGAGCTGTTTTTT
CASSAGGDTGELFF
>NA|TRBD1|TRBV2|TRBJ1-5
TGTGCCAGCAGTGTTCACAGGGGTCAGCAGCCCCAGCATTTT
CASSVHRGQQPQHF
>NA|NA|TRBV27|TRBJ1-2
TGTGCCAGCAGTTTAGGCAGGGTAGCTGAGTACACCTTC
CASSLGRVAEYTF
>NA|TRBD2|TRBV6-4|TRBJ2-3
TGTGCCACCCCCGAGGGAGGGACCACAGATACGCAGTATTTT
CATPEGGTTDTQYF
>NA|NA|TRBV10-1|TRBJ2-2
TGCGCCAGCAGTGAGTCGTACGGGGGGAACACCGGGGAGCTGTTTTTT
CASSESYGGNTGELFF
>few|TRBD1|TRBV7-9|TRBJ1-1
TGTGCCAGCAGCTTCAACAGGGGGCGCTGGACTGAAGCTTTCTTT
CASSFNRGRWTEAFF
>NA|TRBD1|TRBV28|TRBJ2-5
TGTGCCAGCAGTTCCCGGGACAGTAGTATAGAGACCCAGTACTTC
CASSSRDSSIETQYF
>NA|TRBD2|TRBV2|TRBJ2-3
TGTGCCAGCCCACTAGCGGGAGTAGGAGATACGCAGTATTTT
CASPLAGVGDTQYF
>NA|TRBD2|TRBV27|TRBJ2-1
TGTGCCAGCAGTCGGACGCGGGGGGGCGCTGAGCAGTTCTTC
CASSRTRGGAEQFF
>NA|TRBD2|TRBV4-3|TRBJ2-3
TGCGCCAGCAGCCAAGATGGGGGGGGTCTCTACACAGATACGCAGTATTTT
CASSQDGGGLYTDTQYF